Presented here are 6 T cell receptor beta chains from one specimen sequenced in a study of sequential checkpoint blockade in melanoma. Profiled with immunoSEQ multiplex PCR; TCRdb holds only in-frame clones, not every one. The profile shows 37,000 or so clones, 30% to 35% of them singletons. The treatment was: randomized to nivolumab then ipilimumab (arm A) or the reverse (arm B). The sample in question was tumor tissue (inferred from file names), obtained from a patient given nivolumab and ipilimumab in sequence. These TCRs come from a human donor with melanoma.

The rearrangement joins TRBV29-1 to TRBJ1-1, with a weak D call TRBD1 (6 bases). This CDR3 has 12 residues. The V end was cut by 7 bases, the J end by 1 base, with 10 bases between. The germline CDR1 and CDR2 sequences are SQVTM and ANQGSEA. In nucleotides, the CDR3 is TGCAGCGGGGGACACTCGAACACTGAAGCTTTCTTT. Translation: CSGGHSNTEAFF.

This clone was seen a single time. For the CDR3, the DNA is TGTGCCACCTTGGTCCCGTCCGACAGGGTGTGGAGCTACACCTTC. It specifies CATLVPSDRVWSYTF. The V call is TRBV15, the J call TRBJ1-2; 7 bases match TRBD1. The V gene end was trimmed by 8 bases and the J gene end by 9 bases; junction bases not matched to a gene: 18. The CDR3 loop spans 15 amino acids. Germline CDR1 and CDR2: LNHNV and YYDKDF (reference sequence).

The chain uses TRBV19 and TRBJ1-1; D perhaps matches TRBD1 (6 bases). The CDR3 has 17 amino acids. Germline V gene lookup returns CDR1 LNHDA and CDR2 SQIVND (reference sequence). With 6 bases removed from V and 0 bases from J, the gap between germline ends came to 20 bases. In DNA form, the CDR3 reads TGTGCCAGTAGACGCTATGGTTGGGGGGACATGAACACTGAAGCTTTCTTT. Its translation: CASRRYGWGDMNTEAFF.

The chain uses TRBV30 and TRBJ2-1, with D possibly matching TRBD2 (5 bases). The CDR3 contains 12 residues. Germline CDR1 is GTSNPN and CDR2 is SVGIG (reference sequence). V was clipped by 8 bases and J by 9 bases, with 17 bases between them. The CDR3 loop is CAISSFEGEQFF. CDR3 bases: TGTGCCATTTCTAGCTTTGAGGGTGAGCAGTTCTTC.

CDR3 region: CASSFRSGGSGANVLTF. CDR3 nucleotides: TGTGCCAGCAGCTTCAGGTCGGGGGGCTCTGGGGCCAACGTCCTGACTTTC. J is TRBJ2-6 and V is TRBV11-3; 7 bases are shared with TRBD2. V lost 3 bases, J lost 0 bases, and 5 bases stayed unmatched. CDR1 SGHNT and CDR2 YENEEA come from the germline V gene. The CDR3 is 17 amino acids.

V gene TRBV11-3 combines with J gene TRBJ1-5, with unresolved D. CDR3 length: 15 residues. Germline assignment: CDR1 SGHNT and CDR2 YENEEA. Trimming cost V 1 base and J 0 bases, with 7 bases left between them. CDR3 residues: CASSLGRYSNQPQHF. The CDR3 bases are TGTGCCAGCAGCTTAGGGAGGTATAGCAATCAGCCCCAGCATTTT. Complete variable domain (other parts from reference TRBV11-3 and TRBJ1-5): EAGVVQSPRYKIIEKKQPVAFWCNPISGHNTLYWYLQNLGQGPELLIRYENEEAVDDSQLPKDRFSAERLKGVDSTLKIQPAELGDSAVYLCASSLGRYSNQPQHFGDGTRLSIL.